These 7 T cell receptor beta chains originate from one sample sequenced in a study of T-cell reconstitution after alpha-beta-depleted transplantation in children. A TCRbeta library incorporating unique molecular identifiers was prepared. TCRdb recomputed calls from the PCR reads with MiXCR, one row per CDR3 protein. The sample includes around 71,000 distinct CDR3 sequences, 7% to 8% of them seen just once. The sequencing used PBMCs from the stem cell graft donor, collected from the stem cell graft. These receptors all come from a human donor who donated a stem cell graft to a child with acute lymphoblastic leukemia.

This chain uses TRBV16 with TRBJ2-2; TRBD1 matches 7 bases. CDR1 and CDR2 from the germline V gene are KGHSY and FQNENV. The J segment lost 1 base and the V segment lost 5 bases, leaving 4 bases of the junction unmatched. This CDR3 is 15 amino acids long. This CDR3 reads CASSFGQVNTGELFF. The CDR3 bases are TGTGCCAGCAGCTTCGGACAGGTGAACACCGGGGAGCTGTTTTTT.

This clonotype was found many times. One base away lies a much larger clone, so this may be a sequencing read error. The CDR3 region is CAIRVQGEADTQYF. Written as DNA, the CDR3 is TGTGCCATCAGGGTACAGGGAGAAGCAGATACGCAGTATTTT. The gene calls are TRBV10-3 and TRBJ2-3; TRBD1 is a possible D gene (6 bases). Germline V CDR1 and CDR2: ENHRY, SYGVKD. The CDR3 extends over 14 amino acids. Trimming took 6 bases from V and 4 from J, leaving 14 bases between them.

This clonotype was seen more than once but under ten times. V gene TRBV10-3 combines with J gene TRBJ2-7; TRBD1 matches at 7 bases. The CDR3 totals 13 residues. Germline V gene data show CDR1 as ENHRY and CDR2 as SYGVKD. J was trimmed by 6 bases and V by 5 bases; bases with no gene match: 7. The CDR3 loop reads CAISTATGREQYF. In DNA, the CDR3 is TGTGCCATCAGTACCGCGACAGGGCGCGAGCAGTACTTC.

This clonotype was recorded at least ten times. The chain has TRBV4-2 and TRBJ1-4, with D perhaps matching TRBD1 (5 bases). The germline V gene has CDR1 LGHNA and CDR2 YNFKEQ. The CDR3 sequence is 14 residues long. Trimming cost V 3 bases and J 12 bases, with 17 bases left between them. Written as DNA, the CDR3 is TGTGCCAGCAGCCAGACCCGGGCCCTAGGGGAACTGTTTTTT. This gives the protein CASSQTRALGELFF.

In its sample, this clonotype was seen many times. The chain employs TRBV5-1 and TRBJ1-4, with a weak D call TRBD1 (5 bases). V lost 5 bases to trimming and J lost 0 bases, with 11 bases between them. Germline values: CDR1 SGHRS, CDR2 YFSETQ. The CDR3 length is 15 residues. This CDR3 reads CASREQVSTNEKLFF. CDR3 in DNA: TGCGCCAGCAGAGAACAGGTGTCAACTAATGAAAAACTGTTTTTT. Looking up the rest from reference TRBV5-1 and TRBJ1-4 gives the full variable domain: KAGVTQTPRYLIKTRGQQVTLSCSPISGHRSVSWYQQTPGQGLQFLFEYFSETQRNKGNFPGRFSGRQFSNSRSEMNVSTLELGDSALYLCASREQVSTNEKLFFGSGTQLSVL.

This chain uses TRBV20-1 with TRBJ2-3; 8 bases fit TRBD1. Germline CDR1 DFQATT, CDR2 SNEGSKA (reference sequence). J gave up 4 bases and V 1 base, and 10 bases lay outside the gene matches. There are 16 residues in the CDR3. The CDR3 region has the DNA TGCAGTGCTAGAGCGGGGCAGGGGGCAGTTGCAGATACGCAGTATTTT. It specifies CSARAGQGAVADTQYF.

The table lists this clonotype with many counts. This chain joins TRBV18 and TRBJ2-7; 8 nucleotides line up with TRBD2. Germline V gene data show CDR1 as KGHSH and CDR2 as LQKENI. This CDR3 region has 16 residues. V trimming: 1 base; J trimming: 4 bases; junction bases outside the gene matches: 9. CDR3 coding DNA: TGTGCCAGCTCACCACTGAGTAGCGGGAATGGGTACGAGCAGTACTTC. It codes for CASSPLSSGNGYEQYF.